The rows below give T cell receptor beta chains drawn from one sample of a study of Graves' ophthalmopathy and Graves' hyperthyroidism. One entry per CDR3 protein results from TCRdb running MiXCR on the multiplex PCR reads. In the table there are under 400,000 distinct CDR3 sequences, about a sixth of which are singletons. The sequencing sample was made of peripheral blood. These receptors were collected from an adult man with Graves' ophthalmopathy. The CDR3 runs from the conserved cysteine through the conserved F or W. D genes are given only for firm matches. Size is stated for part of the rows, as once, few or many counts, or as a class when the clone is expanded.

J,size,V,D,CDR3,DNA
TRBJ2-7,many,TRBV20-1,-,CSALTQNGEQYF,TGCAGTGCCCTGACCCAAAACGGGGAGCAGTACTTC
TRBJ1-2,many,TRBV4-1,-,CASSQGALSNYGYTF,TGCGCCAGCAGCCAGGGCGCACTCTCTAACTATGGCTACACCTTC
TRBJ2-2,few,TRBV12-3/TRBV12-4,-,CASSLERPNTGELFF,TGTGCCAGCAGTTTAGAGCGGCCGAACACCGGGGAGCTGTTTTTT
TRBJ2-7,many,TRBV4-3,-,CASSQGPLVGEQYF,TGCGCCAGCAGCCAAGGCCCCTTAGTGGGCGAGCAGTACTTC
TRBJ2-2,many,TRBV19,TRBD1,CASSIGTGVGSGTGELFF,TGTGCCAGTAGTATTGGAACAGGGGTTGGGTCGGGCACCGGGGAGCTGTTTTTT
TRBJ2-7,many,TRBV30,-,CAWSLQGYEQYF,TGTGCCTGGAGTCTCCAGGGCTACGAGCAGTACTTC
TRBJ2-5,many,TRBV11-3,-,CASSSGGTVEETQYF,TGTGCCAGCAGCTCAGGGGGGACGGTAGAAGAGACCCAGTACTTC
TRBJ2-5,many,TRBV28,TRBD1,CASSSGTGGWETQYF,TGTGCCAGCAGCTCCGGGACAGGGGGCTGGGAGACCCAGTACTTC
TRBJ1-2,many,TRBV18,-,CASSPLGSHYGYTF,TGTGCCAGCTCACCACTCGGCAGCCACTATGGCTACACCTTC
TRBJ2-2,-,TRBV5-1,TRBD2,CASSLTSGNTGELFF,TGCGCCAGCAGCTTGACTAGCGGGAACACCGGGGAGCTGTTTTTT
TRBJ2-7,many,TRBV6-5,-,CASRRQNRASYEQYF,TGTGCCAGCAGACGCCAAAACAGAGCCTCCTACGAGCAGTACTTC
TRBJ2-5,many,TRBV20-1,-,CSATTETQYF,TGCAGTGCTACAACTGAGACCCAGTACTTC
TRBJ1-5,many,TRBV20-1,TRBD1,CSATGQPNQPQHF,TGCAGTGCTACGGGACAGCCCAACCAGCCCCAGCATTTT
TRBJ1-5,-,TRBV10-3,-,CAISPREDSNQPQLF,TGTGCCATCAGTCCGAGGGAGGATAGCAATCAGCCCCAGCTTTTT
TRBJ2-5,few,TRBV18,-,CASSPPGERKTQYF,TGTGCCAGCTCACCACCGGGGGAACGAAAGACCCAGTACTTC
TRBJ2-2,many,TRBV19,-,CAGQMGGELFF,TGTGCCGGACAGATGGGCGGGGAGCTGTTTTTT
TRBJ1-1,many,TRBV5-1,-,CASSWDLATEAFF,TGCGCCAGCAGTTGGGACTTAGCCACTGAAGCTTTCTTT
TRBJ1-3,many,TRBV5-1,-,CASSLGRADGNTIYF,TGCGCCAGCAGCTTGGGACGGGCGGATGGAAACACCATATATTTT
TRBJ1-5,-,TRBV28,-,CASSQGSGNQPQHF,TGTGCCAGCAGCCAGGGGAGTGGCAATCAGCCCCAGCATTTT
TRBJ1-1,many,TRBV5-6,TRBD1,CASRLGGEGRTEAFF,TGTGCCAGCAGGTTAGGGGGCGAAGGGCGAACTGAAGCTTTCTTT
TRBJ2-2,many,TRBV11-2,TRBD1,CASSLERTGENTGELFF,TGTGCCAGCAGCTTAGAGCGGACAGGAGAAAACACCGGGGAGCTGTTTTTT
TRBJ1-2,many,TRBV5-1,-,CASSFRADYGYTF,TGCGCCAGCAGCTTTAGGGCCGACTATGGCTACACCTTC
TRBJ1-1,many,TRBV6-1,-,CASSAAGRTEAFF,TGTGCCAGCAGTGCGGCAGGGCGTACTGAAGCTTTCTTT
TRBJ2-7,-,TRBV4-1,-,CASSQDHEQYF,TGCGCCAGCAGCCAAGATCACGAGCAGTACTTC
TRBJ2-2,many,TRBV2,-,CASAPAPAGELFF,TGTGCCAGCGCCCCTGCCCCCGCCGGGGAGCTGTTTTTT
TRBJ2-5,many,TRBV24-1,-,CATGSPLIRGRETQYF,TGTGCCACCGGCAGCCCTTTGATTCGTGGGCGAGAGACCCAGTACTTC
TRBJ2-7,-,TRBV12-3/TRBV12-4,TRBD2,CASSFHSLAENYEQYF,TGTGCCAGCAGTTTTCACTCACTAGCGGAGAACTACGAGCAGTACTTC
TRBJ2-7,many,TRBV7-8,-,CASSLWAYEQYF,TGTGCCAGCAGCTTGTGGGCCTACGAGCAGTACTTC
TRBJ1-6,many,TRBV7-9,-,CASSSWDLYNSPLHF,TGTGCCAGCAGCTCTTGGGACCTCTATAATTCACCCCTCCACTTT
TRBJ1-1,few,TRBV12-3/TRBV12-4,-,CASSLWPGEAFF,TGTGCCAGCAGTTTATGGCCAGGGGAAGCTTTCTTT
TRBJ2-7,many,TRBV20-1,TRBD2,CSARDSGTSPNYEQYF,TGCAGTGCTAGAGATTCCGGGACTAGCCCCAACTACGAGCAGTACTTC
TRBJ2-7,many,TRBV7-6,-,CASSLGLPGDYEQYF,TGTGCCAGCAGCTTAGGGTTGCCAGGGGACTACGAGCAGTACTTC
TRBJ1-1,many,TRBV27,-,CASSLVVGGRNTEAFF,TGTGCCAGCAGTTTGGTGGTCGGAGGGAGGAACACTGAAGCTTTCTTT
TRBJ2-5,many,TRBV6-1,TRBD2,CASSRPLPSGTKETQYF,TGTGCCAGCAGTCGACCCCTTCCCTCCGGGACTAAAGAGACCCAGTACTTC
TRBJ1-5,many,TRBV4-3,-,CASSQAQGQPQHF,TGCGCCAGCAGCCAAGCTCAGGGGCAGCCCCAGCATTTT
TRBJ1-5,many,TRBV7-2,-,CTSSLAGGTFNQPQHF,TGTACCAGCAGCTTAGCAGGGGGGACATTCAATCAGCCCCAGCATTTT
TRBJ2-7,many,TRBV7-8,-,CASSLVGLYSYEQYF,TGTGCCAGCAGCTTAGTTGGACTATATTCCTACGAGCAGTACTTC
TRBJ1-1,many,TRBV6-5,-,CASSYGGRVNTEAFF,TGTGCCAGCAGTTACGGGGGACGGGTGAACACTGAAGCTTTCTTT
TRBJ1-1,many,TRBV29-1,-,CSVEDGTPTEAFF,TGCAGCGTTGAAGACGGCACCCCCACTGAAGCTTTCTTT
TRBJ2-5,many,TRBV24-1,-,CATSDSGGAGETQYF,TGTGCCACCAGTGATTCCGGGGGCGCAGGGGAGACCCAGTACTTC
TRBJ2-7,many,TRBV20-1,-,CSAKSPFTFTYEQYF,TGCAGTGCTAAATCACCGTTTACTTTCACCTACGAGCAGTACTTC
TRBJ2-5,few,TRBV6-5,TRBD1,CASSYAGTGVGETQYF,TGTGCCAGCAGTTACGCGGGGACAGGGGTAGGGGAGACCCAGTACTTC
TRBJ2-2,many,TRBV7-8,TRBD2,CASTATSGSYGDTGELFF,TGTGCCAGCACCGCGACTAGCGGGAGTTATGGGGACACCGGGGAGCTGTTTTTT
TRBJ1-2,many,TRBV5-1,TRBD1,CASSLTGDYGYTF,TGCGCCAGCAGTTTGACAGGGGACTATGGCTACACCTTC
TRBJ2-2,few,TRBV7-2,TRBD2,CASSFSLGRGWELYF,TGTGCCAGCAGCTTCAGCCTAGGGAGGGGCTGGGAGCTGTATTTT